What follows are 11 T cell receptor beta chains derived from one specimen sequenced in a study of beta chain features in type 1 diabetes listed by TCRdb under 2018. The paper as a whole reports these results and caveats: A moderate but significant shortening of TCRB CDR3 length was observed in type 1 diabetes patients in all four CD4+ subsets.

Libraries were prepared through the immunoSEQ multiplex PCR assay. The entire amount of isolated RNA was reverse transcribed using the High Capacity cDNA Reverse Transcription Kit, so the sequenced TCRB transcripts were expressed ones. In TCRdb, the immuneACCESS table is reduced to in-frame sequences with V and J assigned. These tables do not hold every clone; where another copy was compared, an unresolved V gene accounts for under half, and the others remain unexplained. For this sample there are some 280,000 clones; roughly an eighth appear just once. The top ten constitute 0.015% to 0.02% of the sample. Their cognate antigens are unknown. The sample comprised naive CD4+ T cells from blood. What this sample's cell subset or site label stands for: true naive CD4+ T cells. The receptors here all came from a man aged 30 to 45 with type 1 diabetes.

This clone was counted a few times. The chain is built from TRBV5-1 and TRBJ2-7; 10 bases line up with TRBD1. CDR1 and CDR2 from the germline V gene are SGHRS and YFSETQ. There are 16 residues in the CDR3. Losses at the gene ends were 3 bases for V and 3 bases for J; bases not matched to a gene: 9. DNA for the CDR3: TGCGCCAGCAGCTCACTTCCCGGGACAGGGGACTACGAGCAGTACTTC. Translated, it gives CASSSLPGTGDYEQYF.

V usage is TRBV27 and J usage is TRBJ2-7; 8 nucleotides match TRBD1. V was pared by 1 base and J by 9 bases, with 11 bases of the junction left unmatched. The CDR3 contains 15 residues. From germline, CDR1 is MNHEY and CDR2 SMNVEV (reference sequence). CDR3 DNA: TGTGCCAGCAGTTTATATGAGGCAGGGGGCAGGAGGCAGTACTTC. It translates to CASSLYEAGGRRQYF.

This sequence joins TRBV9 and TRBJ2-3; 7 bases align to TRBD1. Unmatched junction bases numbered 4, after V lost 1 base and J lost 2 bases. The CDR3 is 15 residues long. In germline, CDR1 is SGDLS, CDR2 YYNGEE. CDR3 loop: CASSVSGGSTDTQYF. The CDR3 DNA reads TGTGCCAGCAGCGTATCAGGGGGATCCACAGATACGCAGTATTTT.

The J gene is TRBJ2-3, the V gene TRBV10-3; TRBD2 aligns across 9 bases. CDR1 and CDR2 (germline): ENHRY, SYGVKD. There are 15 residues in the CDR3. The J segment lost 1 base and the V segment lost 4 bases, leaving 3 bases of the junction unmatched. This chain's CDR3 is CAISGLAGRTDTQYF. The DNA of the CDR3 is TGTGCCATCAGTGGGCTAGCGGGGCGCACAGATACGCAGTATTTT.

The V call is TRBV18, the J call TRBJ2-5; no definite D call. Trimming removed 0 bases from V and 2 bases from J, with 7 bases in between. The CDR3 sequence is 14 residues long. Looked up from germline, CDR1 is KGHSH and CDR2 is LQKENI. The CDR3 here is CASSPPGSQETQYF. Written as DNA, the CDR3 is TGTGCCAGCTCACCACCGGGCAGTCAAGAGACCCAGTACTTC.

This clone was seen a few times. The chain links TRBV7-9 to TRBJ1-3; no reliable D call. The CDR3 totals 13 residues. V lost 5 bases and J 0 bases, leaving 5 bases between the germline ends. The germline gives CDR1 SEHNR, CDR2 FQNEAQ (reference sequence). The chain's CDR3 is CASSSNSGNTIYF. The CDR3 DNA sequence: TGTGCCAGCAGCAGCAACTCTGGAAACACCATATATTTT.

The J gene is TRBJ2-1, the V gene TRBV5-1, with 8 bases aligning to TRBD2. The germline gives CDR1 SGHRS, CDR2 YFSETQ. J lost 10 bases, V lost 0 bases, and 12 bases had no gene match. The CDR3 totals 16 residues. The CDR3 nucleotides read TGCGCCAGCAGCTTGGCAGGTTCGATGATAGCGGGGGAGCAGTTCTTC. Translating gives CASSLAGSMIAGEQFF. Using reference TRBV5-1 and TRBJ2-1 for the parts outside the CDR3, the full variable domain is KAGVTQTPRYLIKTRGQQVTLSCSPISGHRSVSWYQQTPGQGLQFLFEYFSETQRNKGNFPGRFSGRQFSNSRSEMNVSTLELGDSALYLCASSLAGSMIAGEQFFGPGTRLTVL.

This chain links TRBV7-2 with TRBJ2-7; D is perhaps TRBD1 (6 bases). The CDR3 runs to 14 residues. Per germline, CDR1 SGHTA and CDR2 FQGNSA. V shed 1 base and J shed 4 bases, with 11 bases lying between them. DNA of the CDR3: TGTGCCAGCAGCTTAGGCAGGGGCGGTTACGAGCAGTACTTC. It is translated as CASSLGRGGYEQYF.

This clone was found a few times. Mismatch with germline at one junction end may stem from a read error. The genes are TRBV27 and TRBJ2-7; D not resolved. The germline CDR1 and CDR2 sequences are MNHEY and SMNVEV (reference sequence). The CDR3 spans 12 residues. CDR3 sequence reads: CASSLSFRSLFF. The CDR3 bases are TGTGCCAGCAGTTTATCATTCCGGTCCCTTTTTTTC.

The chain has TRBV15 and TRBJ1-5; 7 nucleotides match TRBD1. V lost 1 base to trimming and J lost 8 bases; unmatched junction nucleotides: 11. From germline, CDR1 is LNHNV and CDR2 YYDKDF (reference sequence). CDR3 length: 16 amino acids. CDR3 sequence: CATSRVRQGGSEPQHF. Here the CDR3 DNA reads TGTGCCACCAGCAGAGTGAGGCAAGGGGGCTCAGAGCCCCAGCATTTT.

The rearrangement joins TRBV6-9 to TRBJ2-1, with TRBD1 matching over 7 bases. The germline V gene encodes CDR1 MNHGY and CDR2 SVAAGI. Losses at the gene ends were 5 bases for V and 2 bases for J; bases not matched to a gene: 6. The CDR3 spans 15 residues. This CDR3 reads CASSNRDRTYNEQFF. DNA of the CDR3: TGTGCCAGCAGTAATCGGGACAGAACCTACAATGAGCAGTTCTTC.